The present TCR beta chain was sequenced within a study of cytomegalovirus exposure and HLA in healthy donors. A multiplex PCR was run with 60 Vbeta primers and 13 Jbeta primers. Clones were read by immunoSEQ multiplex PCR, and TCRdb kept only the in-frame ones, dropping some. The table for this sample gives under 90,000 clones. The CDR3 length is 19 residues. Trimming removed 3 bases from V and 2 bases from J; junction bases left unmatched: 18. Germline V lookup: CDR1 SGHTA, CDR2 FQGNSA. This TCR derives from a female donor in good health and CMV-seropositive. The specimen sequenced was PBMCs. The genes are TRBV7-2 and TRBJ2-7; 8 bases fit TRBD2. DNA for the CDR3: TGTGCCAGCAGCTTTTGGCCGCTAGTAGGTAGCGGGGAAACCTACGAGCAGTACTTC. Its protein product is CASSFWPLVGSGETYEQYF.